This TCR beta chain came from a study of OX40 agonist ivuxolimab in advanced cancers. General study results and limits: CD4+ T cells averaged fewer expanded clones than CD8+ T cells.

Points on this clone: Its antigen is as yet unknown.

TCRdb keeps only in-frame clones here, not all; method: immunoSEQ multiplex PCR. Of under 100,000 clones listed, over 75% are singletons. The source material was CD4+ or CD8+ T cells sorted from blood, sampled in a trial of the OX40 agonist ivuxolimab. The TCR sequence derives from an adult with an advanced solid tumor such as melanoma, head and neck, liver or kidney cancer.

CDR3 residues: CASSPQGAEETQYF. The CDR3 coding sequence is TGTGCCAGCAGCCCACAGGGGGCTGAAGAGACCCAGTACTTC. The chain recombines TRBV7-9 with TRBJ2-5, with 9 bases identical to TRBD1. Trimming cost V 5 bases and J 3 bases; bases outside gene matches: 4. Germline values: CDR1 SEHNR, CDR2 FQNEAQ (reference sequence). This CDR3 is 14 amino acids long.